What follows are 25 T cell receptor beta chains derived from one specimen sequenced in a study of shared clonotypes between healthy human individuals. The repertoire was sequenced with immunoSEQ multiplex PCR; TCRdb's copy has only in-frame clones and lacks some. The sample holds about 2.4 million clones, roughly 93% seen once. The specimen sequenced was naive CD4+ T cells from PBMCs. Subset: CD45RA+ positively selected. These receptors were obtained from a man between 18 and 29 years old in good health. Some clones in this sample may be carry-over from other donors' samples.

In nucleotides, the CDR3 is TGTGCCAGCAGCCCCCCACAGGGCGGTGAGCAGTTCTTC. Its protein is CASSPPQGGEQFF. The chain carries TRBV5-4 and TRBJ2-1, with a possible D match to TRBD1 (6 bases). The CDR3 covers 13 residues. Germline lookup yields CDR1 SGHNT and CDR2 YYREEE (reference sequence). V was pared by 4 bases and J by 9 bases, with 14 bases between.

The V call is TRBV28, the J call TRBJ2-7; 8 positions agree with TRBD2. The CDR3 consists of 13 residues. CDR1 and CDR2 (germline): MDHEN, SYDVKM. V shed 9 bases, J shed 0 bases, and the junction held 4 bases outside the gene matches. CDR3 nucleotides: TGTGCCAGTTTAGCGGGAACCTCCTACGAGCAGTACTTC. It specifies CASLAGTSYEQYF.

This chain connects TRBV5-4 to TRBJ1-2; D uncertain. V lost 4 bases and J lost 6, with 13 bases in between. CDR3 length equals 13 residues. CDR1 and CDR2 (germline): SGHNT, YYREEE (reference sequence). CDR3 bases: TGTGCCAGCAGCCCCGGGAGGGAGAATGGCTACACCTTC. It specifies CASSPGRENGYTF.

The chain has TRBV28 and TRBJ2-3; D not resolved. The CDR3 is 13 amino acids. With 4 bases removed from V and 1 base from J, the gap between germline ends came to 6 bases. Germline values: CDR1 MDHEN, CDR2 SYDVKM. The CDR3 nucleotides read TGTGCCAGCAGTTCCAGGCGCACAGATACGCAGTATTTT. As protein: CASSSRRTDTQYF. Based on the CDR3 plus reference TRBV28 and TRBJ2-3, the full variable domain is DVKVTQSSRYLVKRTGEKVFLECVQDMDHENMFWYRQDPGLGLRLIYFSYDVKMKEKGDIPEGYSVSREKKERFSLILESASTNQTSMYLCASSSRRTDTQYFGPGTRLTVL.

This clone was counted a single time. The CDR3 loop is CASSLQGQTNEKLFF. CDR3 DNA sequence: TGTGCCAGCAGCTTACAGGGACAGACTAATGAAAAACTGTTTTTT. The V gene is TRBV7-9, the J gene TRBJ1-4; TRBD1 aligns across 7 bases. Trimming took 2 bases from V and 2 from J; bases not matched to a gene: 2. Germline V gene lookup returns CDR1 SEHNR and CDR2 FQNEAQ (reference sequence). The length of the CDR3 is 15 residues.

The V gene is TRBV4-1, the J gene TRBJ2-2, with D possibly TRBD2 on 5 matching bases. Between the trimmed V and J ends, which lost 1 base and 4 bases, there was a span of 16 bases. Germline assignment: CDR1 MGHRA and CDR2 YSYEKL. CDR3 length equals 17 residues. CDR3 residues: CASSQGVAGYSTGELFF. The CDR3, as DNA: TGCGCCAGCAGCCAAGGGGTTGCGGGTTATAGCACCGGGGAGCTGTTTTTT.

This clone was found once. The V and J genes are TRBV5-5 and TRBJ2-1, with 8 bases matching TRBD1. The germline V gene has CDR1 SGHKS and CDR2 YYEKEE (reference sequence). The J segment lost 5 bases and the V segment lost 0 bases, leaving 7 bases of the junction unmatched. This CDR3 contains 16 residues. The CDR3 nucleotides read TGTGCCAGCAGCTTGGCCGGACAGGGTCTCGACAATGAGCAGTTCTTC. As protein: CASSLAGQGLDNEQFF.

This rearrangement joins TRBV15 to TRBJ2-7; 12 positions match TRBD2. Germline CDR1 reads LNHNV; CDR2 reads YYDKDF (reference sequence). Trimming took 4 bases from V and 0 from J; bases not matched to a gene: 4. This CDR3 contains 16 residues. CDR3 residues: CATSTRTSGVSYEQYF. Written as DNA, the CDR3 is TGTGCCACCAGCACCCGGACTAGCGGGGTCTCCTACGAGCAGTACTTC.

The rearrangement links TRBV28 to TRBJ2-3; possible D gene TRBD1, 5 bases. V lost 10 bases and J 5 bases, leaving 13 bases between the germline ends. This CDR3 region has 12 residues. Germline values: CDR1 MDHEN, CDR2 SYDVKM. This CDR3 reads CATSGFKDTQYF. Here the CDR3 DNA reads TGTGCCACCTCAGGGTTTAAAGATACGCAGTATTTT.

The V and J genes are TRBV29-1 and TRBJ2-7; a possible D gene is TRBD2 (6 bases). The CDR3 totals 14 residues. Germline CDR1 is SQVTM and CDR2 is ANQGSEA. V dropped 7 bases and J dropped 3 bases, with 19 bases sitting between them. The CDR3 nucleotides are TGCAGCGCCTACCGGGACTTCCTCCGCTACGAGCAGTACTTC. This sequence encodes CSAYRDFLRYEQYF.

This clone was detected once. This chain uses TRBV5-6 with TRBJ1-5, with D perhaps matching TRBD1 (6 bases). This CDR3 is built from 15 residues. Trimming cost V 4 bases and J 7 bases, with 18 bases left between them. Germline CDR1 is SGHDT and CDR2 is YYEEEE. Here the CDR3 DNA reads TGTGCCAGCAGCCAGGGGCCAGGGGCGTCACAGCCCCAGCATTTT. This gives the protein CASSQGPGASQPQHF.

V is TRBV9 and J is TRBJ1-2, with a weak D call TRBD1 (5 bases). The V end was cut by 4 bases, the J end by 6 bases, with 13 bases between. This CDR3 spans 13 amino acids. Germline-derived CDR1 and CDR2 are SGDLS and YYNGEE. The CDR3 here is CASSPRGGDGYTF. The CDR3 DNA reads as TGTGCCAGCAGCCCCCGGGGAGGGGATGGCTACACCTTC.

J is TRBJ1-1 and V is TRBV18; no definite D call. The CDR3 is 12 amino acids. V gave up 6 bases and J gave up 2 bases, with 7 bases separating them. CDR1 is KGHSH and CDR2 is LQKENI in the germline V gene. CDR3 amino acids: CASSQRNTEAFF. DNA for the CDR3: TGTGCCAGCTCCCAGAGAAACACTGAAGCTTTCTTT.

This chain uses TRBV6-5 with TRBJ1-5; D not certain. Per germline, CDR1 MNHEY and CDR2 SVGAGI. V lost 4 bases and J lost 11, with 12 bases in between. The CDR3 has 12 amino acids. The CDR3 loop reads CASSSSLGTQHF. The DNA of the CDR3 is TGTGCCAGCAGTTCCTCCTTAGGGACCCAGCATTTT.

A few counts support this clone. This chain connects TRBV18 to TRBJ1-5; no clear D. This CDR3 has 12 amino acids. Germline CDR1 KGHSH, CDR2 LQKENI. V gave up 4 bases and J gave up 4 bases, with 5 bases separating them. CDR3 nucleotide sequence: TGTGCCAGCTCACACAAAAATCAGCCCCAGCATTTT. It specifies CASSHKNQPQHF.

This chain links TRBV9 with TRBJ2-2, with D possibly being TRBD1 (5 bases). The CDR3 loop spans 16 amino acids. The ends were cut back, 2 bases at V and 3 bases at J, with 14 bases in the middle. CDR1 SGDLS and CDR2 YYNGEE come from the germline V gene. The CDR3 coding sequence is TGTGCCAGCAGCGTGGAAGGGGATGTCTACACCGGGGAGCTGTTTTTT. It encodes CASSVEGDVYTGELFF.

The chain is built from TRBV4-3 and TRBJ1-6; D is undetermined. This CDR3 comprises 12 residues. Germline V gives CDR1 LGHNA, CDR2 YSLEER. The V gene lost 0 bases and the J gene lost 13 bases, with 7 bases spanning the gap. The CDR3 sequence: CASSQDFSPLHF. The CDR3 DNA is TGCGCCAGCAGCCAAGATTTTTCTCCCCTCCACTTT.

The chain uses TRBV25-1 and TRBJ1-1; tentative D call: TRBD1 (6 bases). The CDR3 consists of 18 residues. V was cut by 0 bases and J by 4 bases, with 21 bases left in between. Looked up from germline, CDR1 is MGHDK and CDR2 is SYGVNS. The CDR3 spells CASSEYQGQSGVRTEAFF. In nucleotides, the CDR3 is TGTGCCAGCAGTGAATATCAGGGTCAGTCAGGGGTGCGCACTGAAGCTTTCTTT.

In regard to this clone: The sample holds other DNA sequences that translate to the same CDR3. The rearrangement uses TRBV7-9 and TRBJ2-1; TRBD2 matches 12 bases. The CDR3 is made up of 15 amino acids. V lost 1 base to trimming and J lost 5 bases; unmatched junction nucleotides: 0. Germline CDR1 and CDR2: SEHNR and FQNEAQ (reference sequence). The CDR3 region has the DNA TGTGCCAGCAGCTTAGGACTAGCGGGAGACAATGAGCAGTTCTTC. It encodes CASSLGLAGDNEQFF.

The rearrangement links TRBV6-1 to TRBJ2-7; D perhaps matches TRBD2 (5 bases). From germline, CDR1 is MNHNS and CDR2 SASEGT. This CDR3 has 15 residues. V lost 1 base and J 3 bases, leaving 13 bases between the germline ends. The CDR3 loop is CASSEDTGRFYEQYF. The CDR3 DNA is TGTGCCAGCAGTGAAGATACGGGAAGGTTCTACGAGCAGTACTTC.

The chain couples TRBV7-2 to TRBJ2-3; 9 bases align to TRBD1. Looked up from germline, CDR1 is SGHTA and CDR2 is FQGNSA. The length of the CDR3 is 16 residues. V lost 1 base to trimming and J lost 1 base; unmatched junction nucleotides: 3. CDR3 residues: CASSLGDRVRTDTQYF. The CDR3 DNA reads TGTGCCAGCAGCTTAGGGGACAGGGTCCGCACAGATACGCAGTATTTT.

This chain uses TRBV9 with TRBJ2-2; 8 bases line up with TRBD2. This CDR3 spans 15 amino acids. Germline V CDR1 and CDR2: SGDLS, YYNGEE. J gave up 5 bases and V 4 bases, and 7 bases lay outside the gene matches. The CDR3 protein is CASSRSGVRTGELFF. In DNA, the CDR3 is TGTGCCAGCAGCCGTAGCGGGGTTAGGACCGGGGAGCTGTTTTTT.

The chain links TRBV2 to TRBJ2-3, with 7 nucleotides matching TRBD2. Germline V gene data show CDR1 as SNHLY and CDR2 as FYNNEI. The CDR3 loop spans 16 amino acids. Germline trimming cut 6 bases from V and 1 base from J; bases unmatched to any gene: 10. The CDR3 DNA reads as TGTGCCAGCAGCCCCACCTTCCGGGAGGGCACAGATACGCAGTATTTT. It specifies CASSPTFREGTDTQYF.

The chain joins TRBV4-1 to TRBJ2-3, with D unclear. CDR1 MGHRA and CDR2 YSYEKL come from the germline V gene. V gave up 2 bases and J gave up 0 bases, with 12 bases separating them. This CDR3 is 16 amino acids long. CDR3 nucleotide sequence: TGCGCCAGCAGCCAATTACCCCGCCCTAGCACAGATACGCAGTATTTT. Translation gives CASSQLPRPSTDTQYF.

CDR3 sequence (DNA): TGTGCCAGCAGCTTAGAAGGACTAGCGGGAGGAGGTTGGGCAGATACGCAGTATTTT. Amino acid sequence: CASSLEGLAGGGWADTQYF. The J gene is TRBJ2-3, the V gene TRBV13; 14 nucleotides agree with TRBD2. Per germline, CDR1 PRHDT and CDR2 FYEKMQ (reference sequence). J lost 4 bases, V lost 1 base, and 10 bases had no gene match. The CDR3 spans 19 residues.